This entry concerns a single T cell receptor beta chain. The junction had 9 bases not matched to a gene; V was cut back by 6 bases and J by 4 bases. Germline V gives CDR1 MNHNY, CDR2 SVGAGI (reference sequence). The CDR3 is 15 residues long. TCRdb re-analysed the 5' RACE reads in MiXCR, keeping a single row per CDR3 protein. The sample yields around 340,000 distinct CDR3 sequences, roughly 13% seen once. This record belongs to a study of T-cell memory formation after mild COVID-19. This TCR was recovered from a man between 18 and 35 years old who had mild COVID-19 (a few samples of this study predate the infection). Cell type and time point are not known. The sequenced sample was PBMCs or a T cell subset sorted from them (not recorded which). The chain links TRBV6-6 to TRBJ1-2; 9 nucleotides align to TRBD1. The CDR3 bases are TGTGCCAGCAGATTACAGGGGGCAAAAGGCTATGGCTACACCTTC. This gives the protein CASRLQGAKGYGYTF.